Given below is one TCR beta chain in context. The sample belongs to a study of blood T cell repertoires in COVID-19. Here immunoSEQ multiplex PCR was the method, and the copy in TCRdb shows in-frame clones only, minus some. Among about 80,000 clones listed, more than 60% were seen once. After removal of 4 bases from V and 7 bases from J, the junction contained 16 bases not matched to a gene. This CDR3 is 17 amino acids long. The germline V gene encodes CDR1 SGDLS and CDR2 YYNGEE. Sequenced material: peripheral blood. The chain employs TRBV9 and TRBJ2-2; 7 bases line up with TRBD1. This receptor was obtained from a human donor in a cohort sampled during active COVID-19. This CDR3 reads CASSPRGLTGFFGELFF. The CDR3 coding sequence is TGTGCCAGCAGCCCCCGCGGGTTGACAGGGTTTTTCGGGGAGCTGTTTTTT.